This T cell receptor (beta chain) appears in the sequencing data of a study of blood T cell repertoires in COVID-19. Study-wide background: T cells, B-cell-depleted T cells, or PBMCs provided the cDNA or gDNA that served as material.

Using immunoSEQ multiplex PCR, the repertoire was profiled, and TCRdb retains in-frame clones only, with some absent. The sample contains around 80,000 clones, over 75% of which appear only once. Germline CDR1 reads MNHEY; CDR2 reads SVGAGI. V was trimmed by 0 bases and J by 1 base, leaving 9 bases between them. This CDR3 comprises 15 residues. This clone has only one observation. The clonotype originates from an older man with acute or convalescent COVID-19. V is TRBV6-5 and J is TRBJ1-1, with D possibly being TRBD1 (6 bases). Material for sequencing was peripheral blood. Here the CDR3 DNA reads TGTGCCAGCAGTTACTCAGACAGGTCGAACACTGAAGCTTTCTTT. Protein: CASSYSDRSNTEAFF.